A selection of T cell receptor beta chains follows, all from one sample in a study of memory CD4+ T cells and cytomegalovirus serostatus. Generated by immunoSEQ multiplex PCR, the TCRdb table keeps only in-frame clones and is missing some. Here the sample spans about 59,000 clones, about 81% being singletons. The sample taken for sequencing was memory CD4+ T cells from blood. Source of these receptors: an adult in good health and CMV-seronegative. Each CDR3 is given with its conserved first and last residue. D genes are given only for firm matches. A row's size may be missing; if present it is once, few, many or a size class.

TRBJ2-7 TRBV5-1 few . CASSSGSTAAYEQYF TGCGCCAGCAGCTCAGGGAGTACGGCGGCCTACGAGCAGTACTTC
TRBJ1-5 TRBV6-5 . . CASTPRAAGEQPQHF TGTGCCAGCACCCCCCGGGCCGCTGGAGAGCAGCCCCAGCATTTT
TRBJ2-1 TRBV25-1 . . CASKSRGNYNEQFF TGTGCCAGCAAAAGCAGGGGTAATTACAATGAGCAGTTCTTC
TRBJ2-2 TRBV18 . . CASSPDVNGELFF TGTGCCAGCTCACCAGATGTAAACGGGGAGCTGTTTTTT
TRBJ1-5 TRBV6-5 . . CASSPQGSSQPQHF TGTGCCAGCAGTCCACAGGGTTCCTCTCAGCCCCAGCATTTT
TRBJ2-7 TRBV18 . . CASSPKGLNREDEQYF TGTGCCAGCTCACCCAAAGGGTTGAACAGGGAAGACGAGCAGTACTTC
TRBJ1-5 TRBV29-1 . . CSVGSGGNQPQHF TGCAGCGTTGGATCGGGGGGCAATCAGCCCCAGCATTTT
TRBJ2-2 TRBV11-2 . TRBD2 CASSLSGRNTGELFF TGTGCCAGCAGCTTAAGCGGGAGAAACACCGGGGAGCTGTTTTTT
TRBJ1-4 TRBV7-6 . TRBD1 CASSQGQGYLGEKLFF TGTGCCAGCAGCCAGGGACAGGGGTACCTGGGGGAAAAACTGTTTTTT
TRBJ2-7 TRBV11-1 . TRBD2 CASVLAGGTKTYEQYF TGTGCCAGCGTACTAGCGGGAGGAACCAAGACCTACGAGCAGTACTTC
TRBJ2-7 TRBV11-1 . . CASSSYDKSYEQYF TGTGCCAGCAGCTCCTACGACAAGAGCTACGAGCAGTACTTC
TRBJ1-5 TRBV4-1 . . CVSSLRYGDGNQPQHF TGCGTCAGCAGCTTACGGTATGGGGACGGCAATCAGCCCCAGCATTTT
TRBJ2-7 TRBV7-9 . . CASSLAGGHSYEQYF TGTGCCAGCAGCTTAGCCGGGGGCCACTCCTACGAGCAGTACTTC
TRBJ1-2 TRBV2 . . CASSVDSESYGYTF TGTGCCAGCAGCGTTGACAGCGAGTCCTATGGCTACACCTTC
TRBJ2-7 TRBV6-5 . TRBD2 CASSRRPAGDYEQYF TGTGCCAGCAGTCGCCGGCCAGCGGGAGATTACGAGCAGTACTTC
TRBJ2-1 TRBV9 . TRBD2 CASSVGSSGGYNEQFF TGTGCCAGCAGCGTAGGATCTAGCGGGGGGTACAATGAGCAGTTCTTC
TRBJ1-2 TRBV14 few . CASSAGSYGYTF TGTGCCAGCTCCGCCGGCAGCTATGGCTACACCTTC
TRBJ1-1 TRBV14 few . CASSHLGTEAFF TGTGCCAGCAGCCATCTGGGGACTGAAGCTTTCTTT
TRBJ2-3 TRBV10-1 . TRBD2 CASSDPTSGRRGHTDTQYF TGCGCCAGCAGTGACCCGACTAGCGGGAGGAGGGGACACACAGATACGCAGTATTTT
TRBJ1-2 TRBV5-5 few . CASSLDRDGYTF TGTGCCAGCAGCTTGGACAGGGATGGCTACACCTTC
TRBJ1-2 TRBV19 . TRBD1 CASSRTLLPGGGNYGYTF TGTGCCAGTAGTCGGACCCTTTTACCAGGGGGCGGTAACTATGGCTACACCTTC
TRBJ2-7 TRBV7-2 . TRBD2 CASSLASGSVEQYF TGTGCCAGCAGCTTGGCTAGCGGGAGCGTCGAGCAGTACTTC
TRBJ1-2 TRBV4-1 . . CASSQGSGTDWAGYTF TGCGCCAGCAGCCAAGGGAGCGGGACGGACTGGGCGGGCTACACCTTC
TRBJ2-7 TRBV5-4 . . CASSASPGVSTTYEQYF TGTGCCAGCAGCGCAAGCCCAGGGGTTTCCACAACCTACGAGCAGTACTTC
TRBJ1-1 TRBV10-3 . . CAISLGREAFF TGTGCCATCAGTTTGGGACGTGAAGCTTTCTTT
TRBJ1-1 TRBV7-3 . TRBD1 CASSLQGPLGTEAFF TGTGCCAGCAGTTTACAGGGGCCGCTAGGTACTGAAGCTTTCTTT
TRBJ2-1 TRBV7-2 . TRBD2 CASSLGSGDYNEQFF TGTGCCAGCAGCTTAGGTAGCGGGGATTACAATGAGCAGTTCTTC
TRBJ2-7 TRBV7-8 . . CASSLWSGDLGEQYF TGTGCCAGCAGCTTATGGTCAGGGGATCTGGGCGAGCAGTACTTC
TRBJ2-1 TRBV5-1 . . CASSFGERYNEQFF TGCGCCAGCAGCTTTGGGGAGAGGTACAATGAGCAGTTCTTC
TRBJ1-2 TRBV30 . . CAWSVSQGYYGYTF TGTGCCTGGAGTGTTAGTCAGGGTTATTATGGCTACACCTTC
TRBJ2-3 TRBV6-5 . . CASSLNTGSTDTQYF TGTGCCAGCAGCCTTAATACGGGAAGCACAGATACGCAGTATTTT
TRBJ1-1 TRBV19 once TRBD1 CASNDRGGRSKAFF TGTGCCAGTAACGACAGGGGCGGTCGCTCGAAAGCTTTCTTT
TRBJ1-2 TRBV7-9 . . CASSLEQGQGYTF TGTGCCAGCAGCTTAGAGCAGGGGCAGGGCTACACCTTC
TRBJ1-5 TRBV27 . TRBD1 CASSYLGQGAASNQPQHF TGTGCCAGCAGCTACCTGGGACAGGGGGCAGCAAGCAATCAGCCCCAGCATTTT
TRBJ2-7 TRBV11-2 few TRBD2 CASRRREDSYEQYF TGTGCCAGCCGAAGGCGGGAGGATTCCTACGAGCAGTACTTC
TRBJ2-5 TRBV27 . . CASSLSGQNQETQYF TGTGCCAGCAGTTTATCGGGGCAAAACCAAGAGACCCAGTACTTC
TRBJ1-1 TRBV5-6 . . CASSLTGVRTEAFF TGTGCCAGCAGCCTTACGGGGGTGAGGACTGAAGCTTTCTTT
TRBJ2-7 TRBV2 once TRBD1 CASRPGQGYDEQYF TGTGCCAGCAGACCGGGACAGGGGTATGACGAGCAGTACTTC
TRBJ1-5 TRBV5-1 once . CASSLELHQPQHF TGCGCCAGCAGCTTGGAGTTGCATCAGCCCCAGCATTTT
TRBJ2-7 TRBV20-1 . . CSGRFSYEQYF TGCAGTGGAAGGTTCTCCTACGAGCAGTACTTC
TRBJ2-1 TRBV7-2 . . CASTRDKSYNEQFF TGTGCCAGCACCCGGGACAAATCCTACAATGAGCAGTTCTTC
TRBJ2-2 TRBV9 . . CASSSLLDRELFF TGTGCCAGCAGCTCCCTCCTGGATCGGGAGCTGTTTTTT
TRBJ2-1 TRBV7-8 . . CASSPSGVSYNEQFF TGTGCCAGCAGCCCCAGCGGAGTCTCCTACAATGAGCAGTTCTTC
TRBJ1-1 TRBV18 once . CASSQTVNTEAFF TGTGCCAGCTCACAGACAGTGAACACTGAAGCTTTCTTT
TRBJ1-1 TRBV19 . . CASKPAMNTEAFF TGTGCCAGTAAGCCAGCCATGAACACTGAAGCTTTCTTT
TRBJ2-2 TRBV5-1 . . CASSLALAVSGELFF TGCGCCAGCAGCTTGGCTTTAGCGGTCTCCGGGGAGCTGTTTTTT
TRBJ2-5 TRBV27 . TRBD1 CASSFRAGGPWEQYF TGTGCCAGCAGTTTTAGGGCAGGGGGACCTTGGGAGCAGTACTTC
TRBJ2-1 TRBV5-1 few . CASSPGNSYNEQFF TGCGCCAGCAGTCCAGGGAACTCCTACAATGAGCAGTTCTTC
TRBJ2-1 TRBV27 . . CASSLQGHINEQFF TGTGCCAGCAGCCTACAGGGTCACATCAATGAGCAGTTCTTC
TRBJ2-6 TRBV29-1 . . CSVEEGWDSGANVLTF TGCAGCGTTGAAGAAGGGTGGGACTCTGGGGCCAACGTCCTGACTTTC
TRBJ2-7 TRBV30 few . CAWSVRADYEQYF TGTGCCTGGAGTGTTCGGGCAGACTACGAGCAGTACTTC
TRBJ2-4 TRBV5-1 . TRBD1 CASSSGQIPNIQYF TGCGCCAGCAGCTCGGGACAGATCCCAAACATTCAGTACTTC
TRBJ1-1 TRBV5-6 once . CASSLGQWNTEAFF TGTGCCAGCAGCTTGGGACAGTGGAACACTGAAGCTTTCTTT
TRBJ2-7 TRBV9 . . CASSPRLSSYEQYF TGTGCCAGCAGCCCTAGGTTAAGCTCCTACGAGCAGTACTTC
TRBJ2-5 TRBV28 . . CASSLGGLRKETQYF TGTGCCAGCAGTTTAGGGGGTTTGCGAAAAGAGACCCAGTACTTC
TRBJ2-5 TRBV6-1 once TRBD1 CASRARQGRETQYF TGTGCCAGCAGAGCTAGACAGGGAAGAGAGACCCAGTACTTC
TRBJ1-5 TRBV7-9 . TRBD1 CASSVTGGPNQPQHF TGTGCCAGCAGCGTCACAGGGGGCCCCAATCAGCCCCAGCATTTT
TRBJ1-2 TRBV5-4 . TRBD1 CASSPDRVDGYTF TGTGCCAGCAGCCCGGACAGGGTGGATGGCTACACCTTC
TRBJ1-1 TRBV4-3 . . CASSRTDSMNTEAFF TGCGCCAGCAGCCGAACGGACAGCATGAACACTGAAGCTTTCTTT
TRBJ2-5 TRBV7-9 . TRBD2 CASSQRAGVVETQYF TGCGCCAGCAGCCAAAGAGCGGGAGTTGTGGAGACCCAGTACTTC